A selection of T cell receptor beta chains follows, all from one sample in a study of blood T cell repertoires in COVID-19. Clones were sequenced by immunoSEQ multiplex PCR, and TCRdb holds only the in-frame ones, with some missing. The profile covers roughly 420,000 clones, with approximately 88% appearing a single time and 0.9% to 1% taken by the ten largest. Sequencing was carried out using PBMCs or T cells enriched from blood (not recorded which). These TCRs come from a woman in her 30s with acute COVID-19. CDR3s include the opening cysteine and the closing phenylalanine or tryptophan. A D gene is named only where the DNA matches it firmly. The size field is filled for only some rows; it gives once, few, many or a size class.

size: NA
D: NA
V: TRBV5-1
J: TRBJ1-1
DNA: TGCGCCAGCAGCTTGGGCGGGGCCGTGAACACTGAAGCTTTCTTT
CDR3: CASSLGGAVNTEAFF

size: NA
D: TRBD1
V: TRBV7-2
J: TRBJ1-2
DNA: TGTGCCAGCAGTCAGGGGGCAGCTAACTATGGCTACACCTTC
CDR3: CASSQGAANYGYTF

size: NA
D: NA
V: TRBV2
J: TRBJ2-3
DNA: TGTGCCACCACCTACTTGGGGCGAGTGACAGATACGCAGTATTTT
CDR3: CATTYLGRVTDTQYF

size: few
D: NA
V: TRBV7-7
J: TRBJ1-4
DNA: TGTGCCAGCAGCAAGGGGGGGGCTCTTAACGCAACTAATGAAAAACTGTTTTTT
CDR3: CASSKGGALNATNEKLFF

size: NA
D: NA
V: TRBV11-2
J: TRBJ1-1
DNA: TGTGCCAGCAGCTCTGGCCGTGCGGGAGCTTTCTTT
CDR3: CASSSGRAGAFF

size: few
D: NA
V: TRBV7-9
J: TRBJ1-2
DNA: TGTGCCAGCAGCTCACGACCGGGACATATTGGTGATGGCTACACCTTC
CDR3: CASSSRPGHIGDGYTF

size: few
D: TRBD1
V: TRBV9
J: TRBJ2-7
DNA: TGTGCCAGCAGCCCTCGGACAGGGTCCTACGAGCAGTACTTC
CDR3: CASSPRTGSYEQYF

size: once
D: TRBD1
V: TRBV27
J: TRBJ1-4
DNA: TGTGCCAGCAGTTTATTGGCAGACAGGGCGAGACTGTTTTTT
CDR3: CASSLLADRARLFF

size: NA
D: NA
V: TRBV19
J: TRBJ1-5
DNA: TGTGCCAGTAGTCCGAGTCCCAATCAGCCCCAGCATTTT
CDR3: CASSPSPNQPQHF

size: NA
D: TRBD2
V: TRBV9
J: TRBJ2-1
DNA: TGTGCCAGCGCGACTAGCGGGGGGCTTGGGGAGCAGTTCTTC
CDR3: CASATSGGLGEQFF

size: once
D: TRBD2
V: TRBV6-2/TRBV6-3
J: TRBJ2-1
DNA: TGTGCCAGCAGTTTGACTAGCGGGGGTTTCAGCAATGAGCAGTTCTTC
CDR3: CASSLTSGGFSNEQFF

size: NA
D: NA
V: TRBV6-2/TRBV6-3
J: TRBJ2-7
DNA: TGTGCCAGCAGTCCAGAACACAGGGCCTTCTACGAGCAGTACTTC
CDR3: CASSPEHRAFYEQYF

size: NA
D: TRBD1
V: TRBV29-1
J: TRBJ1-2
DNA: TGCAGCGGGCGACGGACAGGGGACTATGGCTACACCTTC
CDR3: CSGRRTGDYGYTF

size: NA
D: NA
V: TRBV9
J: TRBJ1-1
DNA: TGTGCCAGCAGCGTAGTCCCAGGGGAAGAATACACTGAAGCTTTCTTT
CDR3: CASSVVPGEEYTEAFF

size: NA
D: NA
V: TRBV4-1
J: TRBJ2-7
DNA: TGCGCCAGCAGCCAAGAGCGGCCTTTAGGGACTCGCTCCTACGAGCAGTACTTC
CDR3: CASSQERPLGTRSYEQYF

size: NA
D: NA
V: TRBV5-1
J: TRBJ1-1
DNA: TGCGCCAGCAGCTTGGATGGTCAGGAAAGAGCTTTCTTT
CDR3: CASSLDGQERAFF

size: once
D: NA
V: TRBV5-6
J: TRBJ2-7
DNA: TGTGCCAGCAGCTGGACAGTTACCTACGAGCAGTACTTC
CDR3: CASSWTVTYEQYF

size: few
D: TRBD2
V: TRBV5-1
J: TRBJ2-1
DNA: TGCGCCAGCAGCTTGGCCGGAAGCGGGGTCTACAATGAGCAGTTCTTC
CDR3: CASSLAGSGVYNEQFF

size: NA
D: NA
V: TRBV20-1
J: TRBJ1-1
DNA: TGCAGTGCCGAGGTTAACACTGAAGCTTTCTTT
CDR3: CSAEVNTEAFF

size: NA
D: NA
V: TRBV15
J: TRBJ1-2
DNA: TGTGCCACCAGCAGAGATCGGAGAGGCGATGGCTACACCTTC
CDR3: CATSRDRRGDGYTF

size: NA
D: NA
V: TRBV7-9
J: TRBJ2-1
DNA: TGTGCCAGCAGCCCTACCCGGAGCCCGCACACACCCAATGAGCAGTTCTTC
CDR3: CASSPTRSPHTPNEQFF

size: NA
D: NA
V: TRBV5-4
J: TRBJ1-1
DNA: TGTGCCAGCAGCTTCGCGGGGAGCACTGAAGCTTTCTTT
CDR3: CASSFAGSTEAFF

size: NA
D: NA
V: TRBV9
J: TRBJ2-1
DNA: TGTGCCAGCAGCGTTTCGAGTATTTCCTACAATGAGCAGTTCTTC
CDR3: CASSVSSISYNEQFF

size: few
D: TRBD1
V: TRBV29-1
J: TRBJ1-3
DNA: TGCAGCGTTGTTACACAGGGGAACACCATATATTTT
CDR3: CSVVTQGNTIYF

size: NA
D: TRBD2
V: TRBV2
J: TRBJ2-1
DNA: TGTGCCAGCAGTGTCGGAGCGGGGGGTTCCTACAATGAGCAGTTCTTC
CDR3: CASSVGAGGSYNEQFF

size: once
D: TRBD2
V: TRBV6-5
J: TRBJ2-7
DNA: TGTGCCAGCAAGCTAGCGGGGGGTCACGAGCAGTACTTC
CDR3: CASKLAGGHEQYF

size: NA
D: NA
V: TRBV5-1
J: TRBJ1-2
DNA: TGCGCCAGCAGCTTGACAGATGGGGGCTACACCTTC
CDR3: CASSLTDGGYTF

size: NA
D: NA
V: TRBV7-8
J: TRBJ1-1
DNA: TGTGCCAGCAGCTTAGCGCGGGGCAGGAACCGTATGAACACTGAAGCTTTCTTT
CDR3: CASSLARGRNRMNTEAFF

size: NA
D: NA
V: TRBV10-2
J: TRBJ1-2
DNA: TGCGCCAGCAGTGAGTGGACAACTAACTATGGCTACACCTTC
CDR3: CASSEWTTNYGYTF

size: NA
D: NA
V: TRBV6-5
J: TRBJ1-2
DNA: TGTGCCAGCAGTTACGGCCTGGGGCAGTATAACTATGGCTACACCTTC
CDR3: CASSYGLGQYNYGYTF

size: NA
D: NA
V: TRBV3-1/TRBV3-2
J: TRBJ2-2
DNA: TGTGCCAGCAGCCCCGGAGGGACAGCGACCGGGGAGCTGTTTTTT
CDR3: CASSPGGTATGELFF

size: NA
D: NA
V: TRBV5-1
J: TRBJ1-4
DNA: TGCGCCAGCAGCTTGGGACAGCACACAACTAATGAAAAACTGTTTTTT
CDR3: CASSLGQHTTNEKLFF

size: NA
D: NA
V: TRBV30
J: TRBJ2-1
DNA: TGTGCCTGGACTCAGGGCTATGAGCAGTTCTTC
CDR3: CAWTQGYEQFF

size: NA
D: NA
V: TRBV5-1
J: TRBJ2-2
DNA: TGCGCCAGCAGCTACAGGGCCGGGGACACCGGGGAGCTGTTTTTT
CDR3: CASSYRAGDTGELFF

size: NA
D: NA
V: TRBV12-5
J: TRBJ2-1
DNA: TGTGCTAGTGGTTTAAGCGAAGCCTACAATGAGCAGTTCTTC
CDR3: CASGLSEAYNEQFF

size: NA
D: NA
V: TRBV10-3
J: TRBJ1-1
DNA: TGTGCCATCAGTGGGGCCCGGGGGAACACTGAAGCTTTCTTT
CDR3: CAISGARGNTEAFF

size: NA
D: NA
V: TRBV27
J: TRBJ1-2
DNA: TGTGCCAGCAGTTTATCGAGAGGGAACTATGGCTACACCTTC
CDR3: CASSLSRGNYGYTF

size: NA
D: TRBD1
V: TRBV6-5
J: TRBJ1-1
DNA: TGTGCCAGCAGTTGGGACGGGACAGGGGGCTTAGCTTTCTTT
CDR3: CASSWDGTGGLAFF

size: NA
D: NA
V: TRBV11-2
J: TRBJ1-1
DNA: TGTGCCAGCAGAGAACAGAGGAACACTGAAGCTTTCTTT
CDR3: CASREQRNTEAFF

size: NA
D: NA
V: TRBV4-1
J: TRBJ1-5
DNA: TGCGCCAGCAGCCAAGTCGGACAGATTAATCAGCCCCAGCATTTT
CDR3: CASSQVGQINQPQHF

size: NA
D: TRBD1
V: TRBV30
J: TRBJ1-1
DNA: TGTGCCTGGAGCAAGACAGGGGAGGGGACTGAAGCTTTCTTT
CDR3: CAWSKTGEGTEAFF

size: NA
D: TRBD1
V: TRBV2
J: TRBJ1-4
DNA: TGTGCCAGCAGTGAGAGTGCAGGGGGTATAGGAACTAATGAAAAACTGTTTTTT
CDR3: CASSESAGGIGTNEKLFF